This T cell receptor (beta chain) was identified during a study of cytomegalovirus exposure and HLA in healthy donors. Notes on the study in general: In an earlier analysis, productive rearrangement rates for most beta V segments clustered near 87% or 30%. On later analysis, the bulk of CMV-associated TCR beta chains appeared to be HLA-restricted.

PCR amplification relied on 60 Vbeta primers (plus 13 Jbeta primers). Repertoires were generated with immunoSEQ multiplex PCR, while TCRdb's copy carries only in-frame clones and drops some. The data contain 75,000 to 100,000 clones, about 80% of them singletons. In nominal health when sampled, donors likely had unrecorded immune exposures nonetheless. From germline, CDR1 is SGHKS and CDR2 YYEKEE (reference sequence). Trimming took 0 bases from V and 1 from J, leaving 11 bases between them. The CDR3 is made up of 15 amino acids. Notes on this clone: What it binds is unknown.

The sequence was obtained from a man aged 25 to 45 in good health and CMV-seronegative. Sample: PBMCs. The chain is built from TRBV5-5 and TRBJ2-7; D is perhaps TRBD2 (6 bases). CDR3 sequence: CASSLEGLTSYEQYF. The CDR3 DNA reads as TGTGCCAGCAGCTTGGAGGGACTGACATCCTACGAGCAGTACTTC.